This T cell receptor (beta chain) comes out of a study of blood T cell repertoires in COVID-19 (dated by TCRdb to the early 2020s). Turning to the overall study: The collaborator samples originated in the United States, Italy and Spain and spanned the acute and convalescent phases of COVID-19. The sample metadata nearly always contained a de-identified subject ID, COVID-19 status, age in years and sex. The samples were drawn from the first 160 participants of the ongoing ImmuneRACE study and from 950 to 1,500 subjects provided by 6 global collaborators. The prospective study material was composed of cDNA or gDNA derived from T cells, B-cell-depleted T cells, or PBMCs. A freely available public database, intended as a resource for researchers studying the immune response to SARS-CoV-2, is where the repertoires were released. Deeply sampled blood TCRbeta repertoires from subjects exposed to, actively infected with, or recovered from COVID-19 were included in the dataset. HLA class I and class II types, where available, came from metadata supplied by the sample provider rather than from assay-based typing. The full study reports these points: How much clinical and demographic metadata was included differed by source and by participant, and the metadata was provided uncurated.

TCRbeta CDR3 regions were amplified from genomic DNA by means of the immunoSEQ Assay, a bias-controlled multiplex PCR. On the authors' methods: Within the assay, amplification of reference gene primers was used to estimate how many nucleated cells each sample contained. Sequence reads were collapsed and filtered to measure the absolute abundance of every unique TCRbeta CDR3 rearrangement. Productive Simpson clonality was computed per sample as the square root of Simpson's diversity index over productive rearrangements. TCRdb stores this immuneACCESS table with in-frame sequences only. Part of the clones is absent; in the studies checked, under half of the shortfall reflects unresolved V genes, and no reason is known for the rest. D and trimming were read from the DNA, whereas the V and J calls and clone size are those reported in that table. The sample table lists about 230,000 clones, approximately 90% of them with a count of one. The ten top clones hold over 2% of the sample.

Counted from cysteine to phenylalanine, this CDR3 has 16 amino acids. The entry retains the CDR3 DNA only, 48 bases that are in frame from base 1. Sequences MGHRA (CDR1) and YSYEKL (CDR2) are obtained from the germline V gene. V was cut back by 7 bases and J by 0 bases, leaving a gap of 18 bases between them. Comments on this clone: Its antigen target is currently unknown. No base quality values were provided; no much bigger clone lies one nucleotide off.

Participants in the prospective study were aged about 18 to 100 years, lived in some 24 United States geographic areas, and enrolled through a virtual design. To assign participants to cohorts, the prospective study relied on clinical history that participants themselves reported in a screening survey and a study questionnaire. Each participant in the prospective study had whole blood, serum and a nasopharyngeal or oropharyngeal swab collected by mobile phlebotomists. Over an approximately 2-month period, participants in the prospective study had the option of providing additional blood draws and questionnaires. Blood samples from the prospective study were shipped frozen or at room temperature prior to DNA extraction.

The chain employs TRBV4-1 and TRBJ1-1; the D gene is perhaps TRBD1, from 5 matching bases. The source of this sequence is a middle-aged woman with acute COVID-19. Sequencing was done on a sample of PBMCs or T cells enriched from blood (not recorded which). The DNA sequence is given as TGCGCCAGCAAAGTTCGGGGGGTTAACATGAACACTGAAGCTTTCTTT. Translation gives CASKVRGVNMNTEAFF.